Following are 26 T cell receptor beta chains from one sample sequenced in a study of blood T cell repertoires in COVID-19. Clones were sequenced by immunoSEQ multiplex PCR, and TCRdb holds only the in-frame ones, with some missing. The sample carries about 88,000 clones, approximately 90% recorded once. The sequencing input was peripheral blood. These receptors originate from a woman older than 75 with acute or convalescent COVID-19.

The chain recombines TRBV28 with TRBJ1-2; 9 bases line up with TRBD1. Germline V CDR1 and CDR2: MDHEN, SYDVKM. V lost 5 bases and J lost 3; bases outside the gene matches: 7. The CDR3 is 15 amino acids. CDR3 in amino acids: CASSQTGGVYYGYTF. CDR3 nucleotide sequence: TGTGCCAGCAGTCAAACAGGGGGCGTATACTATGGCTACACCTTC.

The chain has TRBV30 and TRBJ1-4; 7 nucleotides match TRBD1. The germline V gene encodes CDR1 GTSNPN and CDR2 SVGIG (reference sequence). The CDR3 length is 15 residues. The V and J ends lost 2 bases and 8 bases, in that order; junction bases with no gene match: 11. Here the CDR3 DNA reads TGTGCCTGGAGTCTTCCGACAGGGACGTACGAAAAACTGTTTTTT. Amino acids: CAWSLPTGTYEKLFF.

This clone was seen just once. V gene TRBV4-3 combines with J gene TRBJ2-5, with a possible D match to TRBD1 (6 bases). Germline CDR1 is LGHNA and CDR2 is YSLEER. V was shortened by 2 bases and J by 5 bases, with 24 bases between the two germline ends. The length of the CDR3 is 18 residues. CDR3 nucleotide sequence: TGCGCCAGCAGCCAAAAGGGTCAACCGGCAGGGGCTACCGAGACCCAGTACTTC. This sequence encodes CASSQKGQPAGATETQYF.

The rearrangement uses TRBV18 and TRBJ2-2; a weak D match, TRBD1 (6 bases). The V gene lost 3 bases and the J gene lost 3 bases, with 11 bases spanning the gap. The germline CDR1 and CDR2 sequences are KGHSH and LQKENI. The CDR3 is made up of 15 amino acids. CDR3 nucleotides: TGTGCCAGCTCACCTGAACAGGGTGACACCGGGGAGCTGTTTTTT. Its translation: CASSPEQGDTGELFF.

The CDR3 region is CSVEGLAGLYEQYF. CDR3 DNA sequence: TGCAGCGTTGAGGGACTAGCGGGATTGTACGAGCAGTACTTC. V and J are TRBV29-1 and TRBJ2-7; 13 positions match TRBD2. V lost 3 bases and J lost 4; bases outside the gene matches: 3. Germline CDR1 SQVTM, CDR2 ANQGSEA. The CDR3 length is 14 residues.

This clone was seen only a few times. The gene calls are TRBV29-1 and TRBJ2-1; weak D call: TRBD1 (6 bases). This CDR3 region has 14 residues. Germline loops: CDR1 SQVTM, CDR2 ANQGSEA. The V gene lost 4 bases and the J gene lost 5 bases, with 15 bases spanning the gap. The CDR3 loop is CSVGNRAQNNEQFF. DNA for the CDR3: TGCAGCGTTGGTAACAGGGCCCAAAACAATGAGCAGTTCTTC.

The J gene is TRBJ2-7, the V gene TRBV28; D possibly corresponds to TRBD2 (6 bases). From germline, CDR1 is MDHEN and CDR2 SYDVKM. The V end was cut by 2 bases, the J end by 4 bases, with 15 bases between. CDR3 length: 15 amino acids. The CDR3 coding sequence is TGTGCCAGCAGTTTACGGCCTAGCGAGATGTACGAGCAGTACTTC. Its protein product is CASSLRPSEMYEQYF. Variable domain in full (rest from reference TRBV28 and TRBJ2-7): DVKVTQSSRYLVKRTGEKVFLECVQDMDHENMFWYRQDPGLGLRLIYFSYDVKMKEKGDIPEGYSVSREKKERFSLILESASTNQTSMYLCASSLRPSEMYEQYFGPGTRLTVT.

The rearrangement links TRBV28 to TRBJ1-3; 7 nucleotides agree with TRBD1. CDR3 size: 14 residues. The junction had 5 bases not matched to a gene; V was cut back by 5 bases and J by 4 bases. Germline CDR1 and CDR2: MDHEN and SYDVKM. In DNA form, the CDR3 reads TGTGCCAGCAGTCCGGGACAGTTAGGAAACACCATATATTTT. Its protein product is CASSPGQLGNTIYF.

V gene TRBV5-1 combines with J gene TRBJ1-2, with D unresolved. CDR3 length equals 16 residues. Between the trimmed V and J ends, which lost 0 bases and 0 bases, there was a span of 12 bases. The germline CDR1 and CDR2 sequences are SGHRS and YFSETQ. The CDR3: CASSLGQSGANYGYTF. The CDR3 DNA sequence: TGCGCCAGCAGCTTGGGGCAGTCCGGGGCTAACTATGGCTACACCTTC.

The CDR3 DNA reads as TGTGCCAGCAGCTTACTGCCCACTTCGGGTGAGCAGTTCTTC. Its translation: CASSLLPTSGEQFF. The chain is built from TRBV7-3 and TRBJ2-1; D is uncertain. CDR1 SGHTA and CDR2 FQGTGA come from the germline V gene. V lost 2 bases and J 9 bases, leaving 14 bases between the germline ends. The CDR3 is 14 amino acids. Together with reference TRBV7-3 and TRBJ2-1, the CDR3 gives the full variable domain: GAGVSQTPSNKVTEKGKYVELRCDPISGHTALYWYRQSLGQGPEFLIYFQGTGAADDSGLPNDRFFAVRPEGSVSTLKIQRTERGDSAVYLCASSLLPTSGEQFFGPGTRLTVL.

This rearrangement joins TRBV19 to TRBJ1-1; 9 bases are shared with TRBD1. This CDR3 is 15 amino acids long. Germline trimming cut 6 bases from V and 1 base from J; bases unmatched to any gene: 6. The germline V gene encodes CDR1 LNHDA and CDR2 SQIVND (reference sequence). CDR3 residues: CASSLPGQGNTEAFF. CDR3 nucleotide sequence: TGTGCCAGTAGCCTTCCGGGACAGGGGAACACTGAAGCTTTCTTT.

This sequence joins TRBV7-9 and TRBJ1-2; no firm D call. CDR3 size: 13 residues. With 4 bases removed from V and 4 bases from J, the gap between germline ends came to 10 bases. From germline, CDR1 is SEHNR and CDR2 FQNEAQ (reference sequence). CDR3 in amino acids: CASSSRDFYGYTF. The CDR3 DNA is TGTGCCAGCAGCTCCAGAGACTTCTATGGCTACACCTTC. The full variable domain, with the rest looked up from reference TRBV7-9 and TRBJ1-2, is DTGVSQNPRHKITKRGQNVTFRCDPISEHNRLYWYRQTLGQGPEFLTYFQNEAQLEKSRLLSDRFSAERPKGSFSTLEIQRTEQGDSAMYLCASSSRDFYGYTFGSGTRLTVV.

This clone was recorded a few times. The chain has TRBV9 and TRBJ1-5; TRBD1 agrees at 9 bases. Germline V gives CDR1 SGDLS, CDR2 YYNGEE. Trimming removed 0 bases from V and 4 bases from J; junction bases left unmatched: 8. This CDR3 region has 17 residues. The CDR3 loop is CASSVDRTGAGNQPQHF. Written as DNA, the CDR3 is TGTGCCAGCAGCGTAGACAGGACAGGGGCCGGAAATCAGCCCCAGCATTTT.

CDR3 bases: TGCGCCACCAAAAGGGGTAAACCTCCAGACTCTGGGGCCAACGTCCTGACTTTC. Translated: CATKRGKPPDSGANVLTF. The chain uses TRBV5-1 and TRBJ2-6, with TRBD1 as a possible D gene (5 bases). The CDR3 spans 18 residues. The germline gives CDR1 SGHRS, CDR2 YFSETQ. Trimming shortened V by 9 bases and J by 0 bases, and 22 bases separated the two germline ends.

The chain couples TRBV5-1 to TRBJ2-5; D unclear. The CDR3 consists of 12 residues. CDR1 SGHRS and CDR2 YFSETQ come from the germline V gene. Deletions cut 2 bases from V and 2 bases from J, with 4 bases between. CDR3 DNA sequence: TGCGCCAGCAGCTTCCAGCAAGAGACCCAGTACTTC. As protein: CASSFQQETQYF.

As regards this clone: One end of the junction varies from germline; a read error may be responsible. The chain carries TRBV7-7 and TRBJ2-5, with D possibly TRBD1 on 5 matching bases. Germline lookup yields CDR1 SSHAT and CDR2 FNYEAQ (reference sequence). CDR3 size: 15 residues. The chain's CDR3 is CASSSRGSSEETQYF. As DNA, the CDR3 is TGTGCTAGCAGCTCTAGGGGTAGTTCGGAAGAGACCCAGTACTTC.

The chain recombines TRBV11-3 with TRBJ2-1, with 8 nucleotides matching TRBD2. The CDR3 is 15 amino acids. V dropped 3 bases and J dropped 0; count of bases not matched to a gene: 1. The germline V gene encodes CDR1 SGHNT and CDR2 YENEEA. The CDR3 region is CASSFTSGSYNEQFF. CDR3 DNA: TGTGCCAGCAGCTTCACTAGCGGCTCCTACAATGAGCAGTTCTTC.

The rearrangement uses TRBV5-1 and TRBJ2-2; TRBD1 might be the D (6 bases). V shed 0 bases and J shed 5 bases, with 11 bases lying between them. The CDR3 length is 15 residues. Germline loops: CDR1 SGHRS, CDR2 YFSETQ. The CDR3 reads CASSLVAGETGELFF. In nucleotides, the CDR3 is TGCGCCAGCAGCTTGGTCGCAGGGGAGACCGGGGAGCTGTTTTTT.

The V call is TRBV7-9, the J call TRBJ2-5, with 9 bases identical to TRBD2. The J segment lost 5 bases and the V segment lost 5 bases, leaving 9 bases of the junction unmatched. The CDR3 loop spans 15 amino acids. The germline gives CDR1 SEHNR, CDR2 FQNEAQ (reference sequence). The CDR3, as DNA: TGTGCCAGCAGCCCGGCGGGGGGGCGCTCCGAGACCCAGTACTTC. This gives the protein CASSPAGGRSETQYF.

V and J are TRBV11-1 and TRBJ2-7; possible D gene TRBD2, 6 bases. This CDR3 contains 14 residues. V was trimmed by 7 bases and J by 3 bases, leaving 16 bases between them. CDR1 and CDR2 (germline): SGHAT, FQDESV (reference sequence). CDR3 sequence reads: CASNSISGGYEQYF. As DNA, the CDR3 is TGTGCCAGCAATTCTATTAGCGGAGGCTACGAGCAGTACTTC.

In this sample, this clone turned up once. The V and J genes are TRBV3-1 (or the pseudogene TRBV3-2) and TRBJ2-1; a possible D gene is TRBD2 (6 bases). Germline-derived CDR1 and CDR2 are LGHDT and YNNKEL (reference sequence). Trimming pared 4 bases from V and 10 bases from J, leaving 14 bases between. The CDR3 totals 13 residues. As DNA, the CDR3 is TGTGCCAGCAGCCTTCATGGAGGGGTAGAGCAGTTCTTC. It codes for CASSLHGGVEQFF.

This chain connects TRBV19 to TRBJ1-2; TRBD1 matches 10 bases. Germline loops: CDR1 LNHDA, CDR2 SQIVND (reference sequence). Germline trimming cut 3 bases from V and 6 bases from J; bases unmatched to any gene: 16. The CDR3 covers 18 residues. The CDR3 DNA is TGTGCCAGTAGTATGATGGGACCCGGGACAGGGGCAATGGATGGCTACACCTTC. Its protein is CASSMMGPGTGAMDGYTF.

The chain couples TRBV7-3 to TRBJ2-4; 10 bases are shared with TRBD1. The CDR3 has 16 amino acids. Germline CDR1 reads SGHTA; CDR2 reads FQGTGA. The V gene end was trimmed by 1 base and the J gene end by 8 bases; junction bases not matched to a gene: 8. CDR3 loop: CASSLIPGTGDDIQYF. In nucleotides, the CDR3 is TGTGCCAGCAGCTTAATCCCCGGGACAGGGGACGACATTCAGTACTTC.

This rearrangement joins TRBV28 to TRBJ2-1, with TRBD2 identical over 8 bases. The V gene's germline CDR1 is MDHEN and CDR2 SYDVKM. J was trimmed by 3 bases and V by 4 bases; bases with no gene match: 11. The CDR3 contains 17 residues. In nucleotides, the CDR3 is TGTGCCAGCAGTTCCCCCGGGGGGGAGAAGTTCTACAATGAGCAGTTCTTC. This encodes CASSSPGGEKFYNEQFF.

The V call is TRBV29-1, the J call TRBJ1-5; 8 bases fit TRBD1. The germline CDR1 and CDR2 sequences are SQVTM and ANQGSEA. The CDR3 runs 14 residues. With 2 bases clipped from V and 1 base from J, the junction kept 1 base outside the gene matches. The DNA for the CDR3 is TGCAGCGTTGAAACAGGGGGAAGCAATCAGCCCCAGCATTTT. Translation: CSVETGGSNQPQHF. The whole variable domain, filled in from reference TRBV29-1 and TRBJ1-5, reads SAVISQKPSRDICQRGTSLTIQCQVDSQVTMMFWYRQQPGQSLTLIATANQGSEATYESGFVIDKFPISRPNLTFSTLTVSNMSPEDSSIYLCSVETGGSNQPQHFGDGTRLSIL.

The CDR3: CASSRQGTDTQYF. The CDR3 DNA reads TGTGCCAGCAGCCGACAGGGCACAGATACGCAGTATTTT. The V gene is TRBV6-2 or TRBV6-3, the J gene TRBJ2-3; maybe TRBD1 (6 bases). Germline CDR1 MNHEY, CDR2 SVGEGT. The V gene lost 6 bases and the J gene lost 1 base, with 8 bases spanning the gap. The CDR3 is 13 amino acids.